These T cell receptor beta chains were read from a single sample in a study of T cell changes during pregnancy in multiple sclerosis. Assay used: immunoSEQ multiplex PCR; TCRdb lists only in-frame clones, some missing. This table has fewer than 40,000 clones, 80% to 90% appearing once. The sequencing used CD8+ T cells from peripheral blood mononuclear cells, collected in the second trimester of pregnancy. These receptors originate from a female donor with multiple sclerosis, enrolled in a pregnancy study. The CDR3 runs from the conserved cysteine through the conserved F or W. The order of the fields is D gene, J gene, V gene, clone size, CDR3 protein, CDR3 DNA. D genes are given only for firm matches. Clone size is not always given. Where it is, it says once, few, many or a class for expanded clones.

d_call: TRBD1; j_call: TRBJ1-2; v_call: TRBV18; clone_size: medium-sized; cdr3_aa: CASSTFRGNVYGYTF; cdr3_nt: TGTGCCAGCTCAACATTCAGGGGGAATGTCTATGGCTACACCTTC
d_call: TRBD1; j_call: TRBJ1-1; v_call: TRBV19; clone_size: NA; cdr3_aa: CASTGQEIEAFF; cdr3_nt: TGTGCCAGTACCGGACAGGAGATAGAAGCTTTCTTT
d_call: TRBD2; j_call: TRBJ2-2; v_call: TRBV30; clone_size: NA; cdr3_aa: CAWSVASGGRSGELFF; cdr3_nt: TGTGCCTGGAGTGTCGCAAGCGGGGGGCGGTCCGGGGAGCTGTTTTTT
d_call: NA; j_call: TRBJ2-1; v_call: TRBV7-2; clone_size: NA; cdr3_aa: CASSLNQGFNEQFF; cdr3_nt: TGTGCCAGCAGCTTGAACCAGGGATTCAATGAGCAGTTCTTC
d_call: NA; j_call: TRBJ1-2; v_call: TRBV27; clone_size: once; cdr3_aa: CASTLRWTTNYGYTF; cdr3_nt: TGTGCCAGCACCCTCCGGTGGACTACTAACTATGGCTACACCTTC
d_call: TRBD2; j_call: TRBJ2-1; v_call: TRBV2; clone_size: NA; cdr3_aa: CATTGGAGASGTDEQFF; cdr3_nt: TGTGCCACCACGGGGGGGGCGGGGGCTAGCGGGACAGATGAGCAGTTCTTC
d_call: TRBD1; j_call: TRBJ2-1; v_call: TRBV5-1; clone_size: NA; cdr3_aa: CASSLWGQGRGFSYNEQFF; cdr3_nt: TGCGCCAGCAGCTTGTGGGGACAGGGGAGGGGGTTCTCCTACAATGAGCAGTTCTTC
d_call: TRBD1; j_call: TRBJ1-1; v_call: TRBV5-1; clone_size: NA; cdr3_aa: CASSQPGTGGRNTEAFF; cdr3_nt: TGCGCCAGCAGCCAGCCCGGGACAGGGGGTCGGAACACTGAAGCTTTCTTT
d_call: NA; j_call: TRBJ2-1; v_call: TRBV11-3; clone_size: NA; cdr3_aa: CASSPRSDSDDEQFF; cdr3_nt: TGTGCCAGCAGCCCCCGATCGGACAGCGACGATGAGCAGTTCTTC
d_call: NA; j_call: TRBJ1-1; v_call: TRBV6-1; clone_size: NA; cdr3_aa: CASSEKWGVTEAFF; cdr3_nt: TGTGCCAGCAGTGAAAAATGGGGAGTCACTGAAGCTTTCTTT
d_call: TRBD2; j_call: TRBJ2-1; v_call: TRBV7-8; clone_size: NA; cdr3_aa: CASSLARGGTYNEQFF; cdr3_nt: TGTGCCAGCAGCTTAGCGCGGGGGGGGACCTACAATGAGCAGTTCTTC
d_call: NA; j_call: TRBJ1-2; v_call: TRBV27; clone_size: NA; cdr3_aa: CASSYSKSGGYGYTF; cdr3_nt: TGTGCCAGCAGTTACTCAAAGAGCGGCGGCTATGGCTACACCTTC
d_call: TRBD2; j_call: TRBJ2-7; v_call: TRBV27; clone_size: NA; cdr3_aa: CASSQRLAGATYEQYF; cdr3_nt: TGTGCCAGCAGTCAGAGGCTAGCGGGGGCAACCTACGAGCAGTACTTC
d_call: NA; j_call: TRBJ2-2; v_call: TRBV30; clone_size: NA; cdr3_aa: CAWTIPRTVNTGELFF; cdr3_nt: TGTGCCTGGACGATCCCACGGACAGTAAACACCGGGGAGCTGTTTTTT
d_call: NA; j_call: TRBJ1-1; v_call: TRBV4-1; clone_size: NA; cdr3_aa: CASSQAIQANTEAFF; cdr3_nt: TGCGCCAGCAGCCAAGCTATTCAGGCGAACACTGAAGCTTTCTTT
d_call: TRBD1; j_call: TRBJ1-2; v_call: TRBV5-6; clone_size: NA; cdr3_aa: CASSLDVGTGDYGYTF; cdr3_nt: TGTGCCAGCAGCTTGGACGTCGGGACAGGGGACTATGGCTACACCTTC
d_call: TRBD1; j_call: TRBJ2-1; v_call: TRBV16; clone_size: NA; cdr3_aa: CASSHRGRQGNKNEQFF; cdr3_nt: TGTGCCAGCAGCCACCGCGGTAGACAGGGGAATAAGAATGAGCAGTTCTTC
d_call: TRBD2; j_call: TRBJ2-1; v_call: TRBV28; clone_size: NA; cdr3_aa: CASSSPGLAGDRSSYNEQFF; cdr3_nt: TGTGCCAGCAGTTCGCCGGGACTAGCGGGTGATCGGAGCTCCTACAATGAGCAGTTCTTC
d_call: NA; j_call: TRBJ2-1; v_call: TRBV9; clone_size: once; cdr3_aa: CASSVGGVDGEQFF; cdr3_nt: TGTGCCAGCAGCGTAGGCGGTGTAGATGGCGAGCAGTTCTTC
d_call: TRBD1; j_call: TRBJ2-2; v_call: TRBV30; clone_size: NA; cdr3_aa: CAWRSRGDRYTGELFF; cdr3_nt: TGTGCCTGGAGATCTAGGGGGGACAGGTACACCGGGGAGCTGTTTTTT
d_call: NA; j_call: TRBJ1-5; v_call: TRBV6-1; clone_size: NA; cdr3_aa: CASSELTEIGHQPQHF; cdr3_nt: TGTGCCAGCAGTGAGTTGACCGAGATTGGGCATCAGCCCCAGCATTTT
d_call: TRBD2; j_call: TRBJ2-1; v_call: TRBV7-3; clone_size: NA; cdr3_aa: CASSLKPPPLAGGKDEQFF; cdr3_nt: TGTGCCAGCAGCTTAAAGCCCCCTCCGCTAGCGGGGGGCAAGGATGAGCAGTTCTTC
d_call: NA; j_call: TRBJ2-2; v_call: TRBV19; clone_size: NA; cdr3_aa: CASSIVASGGELFF; cdr3_nt: TGTGCCAGTAGTATTGTAGCGAGCGGCGGGGAGCTGTTTTTT
d_call: NA; j_call: TRBJ2-6; v_call: TRBV25-1; clone_size: NA; cdr3_aa: CASSEITGSGANVLTF; cdr3_nt: TGTGCCAGCAGTGAGATAACAGGGTCTGGGGCCAACGTCCTGACTTTC
d_call: TRBD1; j_call: TRBJ1-5; v_call: TRBV7-2; clone_size: NA; cdr3_aa: CASSSLTAVTRDRLHF; cdr3_nt: TGTGCCAGCAGCAGCCTAACGGCGGTTACAAGGGACAGGTTGCATTTT
d_call: NA; j_call: TRBJ2-2; v_call: TRBV19; clone_size: NA; cdr3_aa: CASSRPGLASGELFF; cdr3_nt: TGTGCCAGTAGTCGACCGGGACTCGCATCCGGGGAGCTGTTTTTT
d_call: NA; j_call: TRBJ2-1; v_call: TRBV27; clone_size: NA; cdr3_aa: CASGGWAGNEQFF; cdr3_nt: TGTGCCAGCGGAGGGTGGGCTGGCAATGAGCAGTTCTTC
d_call: NA; j_call: TRBJ2-7; v_call: TRBV7-9; clone_size: NA; cdr3_aa: CASSFSGVQQYF; cdr3_nt: TGTGCCAGCAGCTTTTCCGGGGTACAGCAGTACTTC
d_call: TRBD1; j_call: TRBJ1-1; v_call: TRBV7-9; clone_size: NA; cdr3_aa: CASSYGSWDRGLTEAFF; cdr3_nt: TGTGCCAGCAGCTACGGAAGTTGGGACAGGGGGCTCACTGAAGCTTTCTTT
d_call: NA; j_call: TRBJ1-1; v_call: TRBV9; clone_size: NA; cdr3_aa: CASSAETGNTEAFF; cdr3_nt: TGTGCCAGCAGCGCAGAAACAGGGAACACTGAAGCTTTCTTT
d_call: NA; j_call: TRBJ1-1; v_call: TRBV28; clone_size: NA; cdr3_aa: CASSFRGGTEAFF; cdr3_nt: TGTGCCAGCAGTTTCCGGGGGGGGACTGAAGCTTTCTTT
d_call: TRBD2; j_call: TRBJ2-7; v_call: TRBV5-6; clone_size: NA; cdr3_aa: CASSGGGSYEQYF; cdr3_nt: TGTGCCAGCAGCGGCGGGGGGTCCTACGAGCAGTACTTC
d_call: NA; j_call: TRBJ2-7; v_call: TRBV27; clone_size: NA; cdr3_aa: CASSPFSAYEQYF; cdr3_nt: TGTGCCAGCAGTCCGTTTTCAGCCTACGAGCAGTACTTC
d_call: NA; j_call: TRBJ1-5; v_call: TRBV7-2; clone_size: NA; cdr3_aa: CASSPQNQPQHF; cdr3_nt: TGTGCCAGCAGCCCGCAGAATCAGCCCCAGCATTTT
d_call: NA; j_call: TRBJ1-1; v_call: TRBV10-3; clone_size: NA; cdr3_aa: CAIRSERAGNTEAFF; cdr3_nt: TGTGCCATCAGGTCCGAGAGGGCAGGGAACACTGAAGCTTTCTTT
d_call: TRBD1; j_call: TRBJ2-7; v_call: TRBV14; clone_size: once; cdr3_aa: CASSHARQGSYEQYF; cdr3_nt: TGTGCCAGCAGCCACGCCCGACAGGGGTCCTACGAGCAGTACTTC
d_call: TRBD1; j_call: TRBJ1-5; v_call: TRBV19; clone_size: NA; cdr3_aa: CASWDRGNQPQHF; cdr3_nt: TGTGCCAGTTGGGACAGGGGCAATCAGCCCCAGCATTTT
d_call: NA; j_call: TRBJ2-2; v_call: TRBV9; clone_size: NA; cdr3_aa: CASNPQAFNTGELFF; cdr3_nt: TGTGCCAGCAACCCCCAAGCGTTTAACACCGGGGAGCTGTTTTTT
d_call: TRBD2; j_call: TRBJ2-7; v_call: TRBV15; clone_size: NA; cdr3_aa: CATSRDRGDFMF; cdr3_nt: TGTGCCACCAGCAGAGATCGGGGGGACTTCATGTTC
d_call: TRBD2; j_call: TRBJ2-7; v_call: TRBV5-1; clone_size: NA; cdr3_aa: CASSSYRTSGSYEQYF; cdr3_nt: TGCGCCAGCAGCTCTTACCGGACTAGCGGCTCCTACGAGCAGTACTTC
d_call: NA; j_call: TRBJ1-1; v_call: TRBV5-4; clone_size: NA; cdr3_aa: CASSLGAVNTEAFF; cdr3_nt: TGTGCCAGCAGCTTAGGTGCGGTGAACACTGAAGCTTTCTTT
d_call: TRBD1; j_call: TRBJ2-7; v_call: TRBV29-1; clone_size: NA; cdr3_aa: CSASTRDRAYEQYF; cdr3_nt: TGCAGCGCCTCAACCCGGGACAGAGCATACGAGCAGTACTTC
d_call: NA; j_call: TRBJ2-7; v_call: TRBV2; clone_size: NA; cdr3_aa: CASRLPTSYEQYF; cdr3_nt: TGTGCCAGCAGGCTCCCGACTAGTTACGAGCAGTACTTC
d_call: TRBD2; j_call: TRBJ2-1; v_call: TRBV27; clone_size: NA; cdr3_aa: CASSSGGGSYNEQFF; cdr3_nt: TGTGCCAGCAGTTCTGGCGGGGGCTCCTACAATGAGCAGTTCTTC
d_call: TRBD1; j_call: TRBJ1-1; v_call: TRBV7-9; clone_size: NA; cdr3_aa: CASSSTGVEAFF; cdr3_nt: TGTGCCAGCAGCTCAACAGGGGTGGAGGCTTTCTTT
d_call: TRBD2; j_call: TRBJ2-3; v_call: TRBV28; clone_size: NA; cdr3_aa: CATTSGASIGDTQYF; cdr3_nt: TGTGCCACGACTAGCGGGGCTTCAATTGGAGATACGCAGTATTTT
d_call: TRBD2; j_call: TRBJ2-1; v_call: TRBV15; clone_size: NA; cdr3_aa: CATSRGAGGRNEQFF; cdr3_nt: TGTGCCACCAGCAGAGGGGCGGGGGGGCGGAATGAGCAGTTCTTC
d_call: NA; j_call: TRBJ2-4; v_call: TRBV6-5; clone_size: NA; cdr3_aa: CASSYTNSWAKNIQYF; cdr3_nt: TGTGCCAGCAGTTATACCAACTCATGGGCCAAAAACATTCAGTACTTC